A single sample gave rise to the 7 T cell receptor beta chains below, sequenced in a study of CD8 T cells in ankylosing spondylitis. In TCRdb, the 5' RACE reads were re-called with MiXCR into one record per CDR3 protein. The sample includes over 100,000 distinct CDR3 sequences, 9.5% to 12% of them seen just once. The sequencing input was blood, either unsorted or a sorted T cell fraction (not recorded which). The receptors were gathered from a female donor with ankylosing spondylitis or in good health (not recorded which).

At least ten counts were recorded for this clonotype. The chain is built from TRBV2 and TRBJ2-1, with D unclear. CDR1 is SNHLY, CDR2 FYNNEI, per germline. The CDR3 totals 13 residues. The V end was cut by 5 bases, the J end by 5 bases, with 10 bases between. The CDR3 DNA is TGTGCCAGCAGTCCCGGTGGGAACAATGAGCAGTTCTTC. Protein sequence: CASSPGGNNEQFF.

This clonotype was counted at least ten times. The CDR3 nucleotides read TGCAGCGCTGAGGGGGCAGACTATGGCTACACCTTC. It is translated as CSAEGADYGYTF. This sequence joins TRBV29-1 and TRBJ1-2; TRBD1 aligns across 7 bases. Looked up from germline, CDR1 is SQVTM and CDR2 is ANQGSEA. The CDR3 is made up of 12 amino acids. After removal of 7 bases from V and 3 bases from J, the junction contained 5 bases not matched to a gene.

In its sample, this clonotype was seen many times. The V gene is TRBV5-1, the J gene TRBJ2-5, with D perhaps TRBD2 (6 bases). Germline-derived CDR1 and CDR2 are SGHRS and YFSETQ. This CDR3 region has 14 residues. V dropped 4 bases and J dropped 2 bases, with 12 bases sitting between them. The CDR3 bases are TGCGCCAGCAGCGGTGGGACTGTACAAGAGACCCAGTACTTC. The encoded protein is CASSGGTVQETQYF.

This clonotype appeared many times. The genes are TRBV2 and TRBJ2-7; the D is unclear. The CDR3 totals 11 residues. Germline V gene data show CDR1 as SNHLY and CDR2 as FYNNEI. With 5 bases removed from V and 5 bases from J, the gap between germline ends came to 7 bases. The CDR3 here is CASSPRNEQYF. CDR3 nucleotides: TGTGCCAGCAGTCCGAGGAACGAGCAGTACTTC.

About this clonotype: The junction shows a germline mismatch at one end, possibly a read error. The chain joins TRBV29-1 to TRBJ2-7; possible D gene TRBD2, 5 bases. CDR1 is SQVTM, CDR2 ANQGSEA, per germline. This CDR3 region has 13 residues. The CDR3 DNA reads TGCAGCGCTGAATACGGGAACTCCTACGGGCAGTACTTC. This encodes CSAEYGNSYGQYF.

This clonotype was seen many times. This chain connects TRBV29-1 to TRBJ1-2, with no clear D. V lost 7 bases and J 7 bases, leaving 16 bases between the germline ends. Germline V gives CDR1 SQVTM, CDR2 ANQGSEA. This CDR3 comprises 12 residues. The CDR3 sequence is CSAPSVSSGYTF. In DNA form, the CDR3 reads TGCAGCGCCCCCAGTGTTTCTAGTGGCTACACCTTC.

This clonotype was seen repeatedly, ten times or more. V is TRBV5-1 and J is TRBJ2-7; no definite D call. There are 15 residues in the CDR3. Germline V gene sequence: CDR1 SGHRS, CDR2 YFSETQ. Trimming stripped 2 bases from V and 2 bases from J, with 14 bases between. As DNA, the CDR3 is TGCGCCAGCAGCTTTGGCAGCCTAACAACCTACGAGCAGTACTTC. Translated: CASSFGSLTTYEQYF.